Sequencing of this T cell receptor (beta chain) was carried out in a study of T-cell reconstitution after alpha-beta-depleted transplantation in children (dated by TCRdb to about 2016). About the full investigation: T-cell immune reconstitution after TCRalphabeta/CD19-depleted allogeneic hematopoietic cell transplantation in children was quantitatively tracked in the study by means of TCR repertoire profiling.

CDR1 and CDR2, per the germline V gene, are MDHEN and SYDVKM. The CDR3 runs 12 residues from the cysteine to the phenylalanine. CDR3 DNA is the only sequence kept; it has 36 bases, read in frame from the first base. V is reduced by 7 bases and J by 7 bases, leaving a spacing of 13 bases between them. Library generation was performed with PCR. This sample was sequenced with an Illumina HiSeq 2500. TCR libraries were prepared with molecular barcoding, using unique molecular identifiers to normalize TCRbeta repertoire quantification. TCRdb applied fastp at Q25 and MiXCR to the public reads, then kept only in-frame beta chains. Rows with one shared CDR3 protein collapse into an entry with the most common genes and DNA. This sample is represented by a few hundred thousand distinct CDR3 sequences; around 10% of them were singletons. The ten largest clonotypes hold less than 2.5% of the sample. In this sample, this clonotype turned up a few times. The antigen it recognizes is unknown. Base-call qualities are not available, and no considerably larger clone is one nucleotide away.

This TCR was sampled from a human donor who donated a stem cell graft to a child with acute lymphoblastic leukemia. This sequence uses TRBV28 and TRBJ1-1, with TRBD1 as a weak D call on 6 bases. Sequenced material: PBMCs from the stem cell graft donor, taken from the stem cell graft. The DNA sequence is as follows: TGTGCCAGCACCTCAGGACAGCGTGAAGCTTTCTTT. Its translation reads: CASTSGQREAFF. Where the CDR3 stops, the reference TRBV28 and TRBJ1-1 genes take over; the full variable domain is DVKVTQSSRYLVKRTGEKVFLECVQDMDHENMFWYRQDPGLGLRLIYFSYDVKMKEKGDIPEGYSVSREKKERFSLILESASTNQTSMYLCASTSGQREAFFGQGTRLTVV.